This T cell receptor beta chain is drawn from a study of T cell repertoires in cytomegalovirus infection. In the study overall: It can be stated that public TCR beta signatures indicated CMV infection as well as a matching HLA type. Study results and limitations: Cumulated frequencies of public TCR beta families served to identify carriers of CMV plus the relevant HLA. Dominating the ex vivo response were HLA-C-restricted CMV-specific TCR beta clonotypes.

TCRdb reanalysed the reads using MiXCR and keeps one entry per CDR3 protein. The data show about 310,000 distinct CDR3 sequences, roughly 15% seen once. The CDR3 has 13 residues. The ends were cut back, 4 bases at V and 7 bases at J, with 13 bases in the middle. This clonotype occurred many times. The target antigen is unknown. The TCR comes from a human donor in good health (CMV status not recorded). Some clones in this sample may be carry-over from other donors' samples. The sequenced material came from PBMCs. The chain uses TRBV12-3 or TRBV12-4 and TRBJ1-2; weak D call: TRBD1 (6 bases). CDR3 sequence reads: CASSSQGFGGYTF. The CDR3 DNA reads as TGTGCCAGCAGTTCACAGGGATTCGGTGGCTACACCTTC.